The T cell receptor (beta chain) described here comes from a study of response to subunit inactivated influenza vaccine. Study-wide results and limits: Each seasonal influenza vaccination recruits few new T cells, the authors suggested.

TCRdb re-analysed the RT-PCR reads in MiXCR, keeping a single row per CDR3 protein. The sample shows hundreds of thousands of distinct CDR3 sequences, about a sixth of them seen only once. This clonotype showed up just a few times. Its specificity is unknown. CDR1 is SGHDT, CDR2 YYEEEE, per germline. The CDR3 totals 13 residues. V was cut by 3 bases and J by 5 bases, with 11 bases left in between. This clonotype was sampled from a man aged 45-60 years who received an inactivated influenza vaccine. The rearrangement links TRBV5-6 to TRBJ2-5; D not resolved. This material consisted of PBMCs from blood, taken approximately 13 days after vaccination. CDR3 amino acids: CASSWPRSETQYF. CDR3 nucleotide sequence: TGTGCCAGCAGCTGGCCGAGGTCGGAGACCCAGTACTTC.